This T cell receptor beta chain was sequenced in a study of blood T cell repertoires in COVID-19. Study context: From T cells, B-cell-depleted T cells, or PBMCs came the material, which was cDNA or gDNA.

Repertoires were generated with immunoSEQ multiplex PCR, while TCRdb's copy carries only in-frame clones and drops some. The sample shows over 150,000 clones, approximately 79% of them seen only once. The CDR3 is 13 amino acids. CDR1 and CDR2 (germline): KGHSH, LQKENI. The V end was cut by 5 bases, the J end by 4 bases, with 9 bases between. Source material: PBMCs or T cells enriched from blood (not recorded which). This receptor was obtained from a woman between 65 and 79 years old in a cohort exposed to, infected with or recovered from COVID-19 (not recorded which). This chain connects TRBV18 to TRBJ1-3; possibly TRBD1 for D (5 bases). CDR3 nucleotide sequence: TGTGCCAGCTCAACAGGTACAGGAAACACCATATATTTT. Protein sequence: CASSTGTGNTIYF.